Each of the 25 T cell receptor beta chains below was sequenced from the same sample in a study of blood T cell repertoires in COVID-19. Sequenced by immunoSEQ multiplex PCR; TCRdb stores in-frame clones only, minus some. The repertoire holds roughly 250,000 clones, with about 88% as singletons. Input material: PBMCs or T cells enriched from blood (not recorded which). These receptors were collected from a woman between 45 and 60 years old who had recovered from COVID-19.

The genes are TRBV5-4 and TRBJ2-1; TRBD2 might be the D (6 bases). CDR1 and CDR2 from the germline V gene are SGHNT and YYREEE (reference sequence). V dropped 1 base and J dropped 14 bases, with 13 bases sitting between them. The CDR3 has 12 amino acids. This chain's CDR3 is CASSLNLGGEFF. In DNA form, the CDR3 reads TGTGCCAGCAGCTTGAATCTCGGGGGAGAGTTCTTC.

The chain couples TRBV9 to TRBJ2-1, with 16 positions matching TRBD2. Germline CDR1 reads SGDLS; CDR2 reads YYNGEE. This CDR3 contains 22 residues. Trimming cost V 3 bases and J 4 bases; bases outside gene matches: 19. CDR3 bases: TGTGCCAGCAGCGGGCTTCCCCTATCGGGGACTAGCGGGAGGGCCTTTTACAATGAGCAGTTCTTC. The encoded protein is CASSGLPLSGTSGRAFYNEQFF.

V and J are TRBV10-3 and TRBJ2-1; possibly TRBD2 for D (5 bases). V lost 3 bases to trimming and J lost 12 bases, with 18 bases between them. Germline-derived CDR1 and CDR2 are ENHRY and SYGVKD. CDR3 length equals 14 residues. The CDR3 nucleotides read TGTGCCATCAGTGACCCCTCTGGAGCGGATGCGCAGTTCTTC. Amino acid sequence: CAISDPSGADAQFF.

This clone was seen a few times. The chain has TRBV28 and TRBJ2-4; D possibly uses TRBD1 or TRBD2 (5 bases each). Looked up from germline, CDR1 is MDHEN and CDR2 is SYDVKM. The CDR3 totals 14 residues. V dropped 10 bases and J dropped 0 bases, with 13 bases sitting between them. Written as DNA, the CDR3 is TGTGCCACCAGAGGGGTTTTAGCCAAAAACATTCAGTACTTC. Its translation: CATRGVLAKNIQYF.

CDR3: CASSLGFGVAYGYTF. In nucleotides, the CDR3 is TGTGCCAGCAGTTTAGGTTTCGGGGTGGCCTATGGCTACACCTTC. The rearrangement uses TRBV27 and TRBJ1-2; no definite D call. The CDR3 extends over 15 amino acids. The V gene's germline CDR1 is MNHEY and CDR2 SMNVEV (reference sequence). V dropped 2 bases and J dropped 4 bases, with 14 bases sitting between them.

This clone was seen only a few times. The chain's CDR3 is CASRNRGQGTEAFF. CDR3 DNA sequence: TGTGCCAGCCGTAACAGGGGGCAGGGGACTGAAGCTTTCTTT. The J gene is TRBJ1-1, the V gene TRBV7-8; the match to TRBD1 covers 9 bases. The CDR3 contains 14 residues. CDR1 is SGHVS and CDR2 is FQNEAQ in the germline V gene. Losses at the gene ends were 8 bases for V and 5 bases for J; bases not matched to a gene: 9.

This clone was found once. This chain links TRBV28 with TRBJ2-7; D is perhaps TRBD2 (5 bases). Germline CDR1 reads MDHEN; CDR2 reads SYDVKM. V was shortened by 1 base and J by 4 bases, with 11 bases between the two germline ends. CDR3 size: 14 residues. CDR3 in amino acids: CASSLYQEAYEQYF. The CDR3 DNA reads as TGTGCCAGCAGTTTATATCAGGAGGCTTACGAGCAGTACTTC.

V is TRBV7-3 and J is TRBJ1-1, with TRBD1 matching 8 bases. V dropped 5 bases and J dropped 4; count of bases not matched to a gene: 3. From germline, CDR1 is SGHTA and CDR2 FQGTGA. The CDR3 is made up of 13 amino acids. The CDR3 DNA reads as TGTGCCAGCAGCGCAACAGGGGGCACTGAAGCTTTCTTT. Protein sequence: CASSATGGTEAFF.

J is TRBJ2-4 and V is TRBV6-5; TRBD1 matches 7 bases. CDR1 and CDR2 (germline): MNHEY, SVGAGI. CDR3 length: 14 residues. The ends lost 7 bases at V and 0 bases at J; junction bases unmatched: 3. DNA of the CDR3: TGTGCCAGCAAAGGGGGCCTAGCCAAAAACATTCAGTACTTC. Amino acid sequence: CASKGGLAKNIQYF.

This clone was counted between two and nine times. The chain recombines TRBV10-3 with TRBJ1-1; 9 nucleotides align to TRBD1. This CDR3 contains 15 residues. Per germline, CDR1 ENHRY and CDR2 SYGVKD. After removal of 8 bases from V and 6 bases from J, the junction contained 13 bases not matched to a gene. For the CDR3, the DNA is TGTGCCATCGCCTCCCCGGGACAGGGCCCCCCTGAAGCTTTCTTT. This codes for CAIASPGQGPPEAFF.

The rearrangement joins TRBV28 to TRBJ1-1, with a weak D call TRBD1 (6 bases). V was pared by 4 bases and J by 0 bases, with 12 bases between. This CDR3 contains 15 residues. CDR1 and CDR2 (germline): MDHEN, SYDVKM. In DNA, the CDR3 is TGTGCCAGCAGTTCGCCGACAGGTTTGAACACTGAAGCTTTCTTT. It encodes CASSSPTGLNTEAFF.

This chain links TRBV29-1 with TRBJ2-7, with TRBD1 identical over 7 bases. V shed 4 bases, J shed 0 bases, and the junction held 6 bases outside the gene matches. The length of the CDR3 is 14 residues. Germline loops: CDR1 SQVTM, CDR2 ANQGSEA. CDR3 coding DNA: TGCAGCGTTGTGGGACAGTTCAGCTCCTACGAGCAGTACTTC. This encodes CSVVGQFSSYEQYF.

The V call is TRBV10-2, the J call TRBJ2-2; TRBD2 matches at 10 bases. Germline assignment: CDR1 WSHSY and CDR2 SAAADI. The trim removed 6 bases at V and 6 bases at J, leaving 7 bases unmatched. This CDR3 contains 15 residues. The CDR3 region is CASSMSGRAAGELFF. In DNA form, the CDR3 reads TGCGCCAGCAGCATGAGCGGGAGGGCCGCCGGGGAGCTGTTTTTT.

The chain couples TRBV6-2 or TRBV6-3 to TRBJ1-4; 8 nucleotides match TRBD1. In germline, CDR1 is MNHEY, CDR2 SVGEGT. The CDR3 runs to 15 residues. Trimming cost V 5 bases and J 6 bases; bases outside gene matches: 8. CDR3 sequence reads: CASSINGQGDEKLFF. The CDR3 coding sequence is TGTGCCAGCAGTATCAACGGACAGGGCGATGAAAAACTGTTTTTT.

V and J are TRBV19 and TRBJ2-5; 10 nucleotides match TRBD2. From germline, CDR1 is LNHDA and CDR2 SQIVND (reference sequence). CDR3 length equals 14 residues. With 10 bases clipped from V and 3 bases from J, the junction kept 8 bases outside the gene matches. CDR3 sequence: CATTGLASEETQYF. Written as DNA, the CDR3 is TGTGCCACCACGGGACTAGCGTCAGAAGAGACCCAGTACTTC.

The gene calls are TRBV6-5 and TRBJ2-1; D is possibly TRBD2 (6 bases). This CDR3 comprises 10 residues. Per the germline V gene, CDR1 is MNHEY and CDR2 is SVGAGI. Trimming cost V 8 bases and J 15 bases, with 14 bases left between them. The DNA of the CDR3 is TGTGCCAGCGGCCCCGGACTACTGTTCTTC. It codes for CASGPGLLFF.

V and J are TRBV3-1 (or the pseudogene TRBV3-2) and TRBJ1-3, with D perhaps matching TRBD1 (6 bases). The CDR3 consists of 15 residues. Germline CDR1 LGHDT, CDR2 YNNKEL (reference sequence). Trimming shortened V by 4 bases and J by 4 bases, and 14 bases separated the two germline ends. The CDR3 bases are TGTGCCAGCAGCCTAAACAGGGCAGGGGGAAACACCATATATTTT. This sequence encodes CASSLNRAGGNTIYF.

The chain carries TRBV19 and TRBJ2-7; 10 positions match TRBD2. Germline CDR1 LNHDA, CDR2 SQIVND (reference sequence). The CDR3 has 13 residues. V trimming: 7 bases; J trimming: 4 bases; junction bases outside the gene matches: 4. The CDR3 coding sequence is TGTGCCAGTAAGGGAGCGGGAGGGTACGAGCAGTACTTC. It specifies CASKGAGGYEQYF.

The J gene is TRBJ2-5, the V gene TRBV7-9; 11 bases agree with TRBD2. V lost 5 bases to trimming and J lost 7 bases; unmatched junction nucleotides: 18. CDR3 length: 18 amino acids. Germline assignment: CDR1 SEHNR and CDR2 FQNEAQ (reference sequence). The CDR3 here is CASSPLTSGAPLPGTQYF. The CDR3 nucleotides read TGTGCCAGCAGCCCATTGACTAGCGGGGCTCCTCTGCCGGGGACCCAGTACTTC.

The CDR3: CASQTGQANSPLHF. The CDR3 DNA is TGTGCTTCCCAGACAGGACAGGCCAATTCACCCCTCCACTTT. This chain links TRBV6-6 with TRBJ1-6; 7 bases agree with TRBD1. The CDR3 runs 14 residues. Per germline, CDR1 MNHNY and CDR2 SVGAGI (reference sequence).

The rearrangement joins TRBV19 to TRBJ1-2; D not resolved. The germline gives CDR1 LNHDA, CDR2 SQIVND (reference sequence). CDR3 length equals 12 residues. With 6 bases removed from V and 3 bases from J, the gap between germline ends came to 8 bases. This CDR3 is CASRGRYYGYTF. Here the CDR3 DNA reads TGTGCCAGTAGGGGCAGGTACTATGGCTACACCTTC.

DNA of the CDR3: TGTGCCAGCAGTTTTGCCTCCCCAGACAGCAATGAGCAGTTCTTC. Translation: CASSFASPDSNEQFF. This chain links TRBV27 with TRBJ2-1; maybe TRBD1 (5 bases). The germline gives CDR1 MNHEY, CDR2 SMNVEV (reference sequence). Deletions cut 3 bases from V and 6 bases from J, with 15 bases between. The CDR3 sequence is 15 residues long.

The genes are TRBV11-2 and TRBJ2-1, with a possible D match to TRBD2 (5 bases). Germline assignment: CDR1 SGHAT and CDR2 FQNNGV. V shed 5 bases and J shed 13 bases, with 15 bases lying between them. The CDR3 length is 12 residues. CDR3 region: CASSPDWEKQFF. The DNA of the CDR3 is TGTGCCAGCAGCCCCGACTGGGAGAAACAGTTCTTC.

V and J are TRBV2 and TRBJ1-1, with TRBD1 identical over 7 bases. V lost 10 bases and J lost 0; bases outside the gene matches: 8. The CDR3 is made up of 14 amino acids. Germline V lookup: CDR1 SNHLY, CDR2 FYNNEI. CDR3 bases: TGTGCCAAACGACAGGGTAACATGAACACTGAAGCTTTCTTT. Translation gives CAKRQGNMNTEAFF.

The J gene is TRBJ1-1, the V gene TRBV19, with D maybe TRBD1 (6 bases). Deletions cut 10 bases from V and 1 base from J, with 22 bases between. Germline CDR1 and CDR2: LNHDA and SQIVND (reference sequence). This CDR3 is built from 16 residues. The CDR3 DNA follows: TGTGCCACATCTAGAAACATGGGGGCGCAGAACACTGAAGCTTTCTTT. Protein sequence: CATSRNMGAQNTEAFF.